This TCR beta chain appears in the sequencing data of a study of cytomegalovirus exposure and HLA in healthy donors. General study points: Several of the most significant clusters appeared linked to common viral pathogens, based on a later analysis. Donors were assumed by presence/absence analyses to have roughly uniform sequencing depth. For most TCR sequences rarity was the rule, although some public TCRs occurred in many donors.

This CDR3 has 15 amino acids. Trimming pared 3 bases from V and 0 bases from J, leaving 10 bases between. Germline V CDR1 and CDR2: SGHDT, YYEEEE. Both 60 Vbeta primers and 13 Jbeta primers went into the PCR. Method: immunoSEQ multiplex PCR; TCRdb's copy keeps in-frame clones and lacks some. The table has 150,000 to 200,000 clones, 70% to 90% seen once. Note on this clone: The antigen is unknown.

The sequence was obtained from a woman aged 18-30 years in good health and CMV-seropositive. This rearrangement joins TRBV5-6 to TRBJ2-4, with a weak D call TRBD1 (5 bases). Material for sequencing was PBMCs. In DNA form, the CDR3 reads TGTGCCAGCAGCTACCCGACAGTAGCCAAAAACATTCAGTACTTC. Its protein is CASSYPTVAKNIQYF.